This is a list of T cell receptor beta chains from one sample in a study of control samples from healthy donors and cancer patients. The method was immunoSEQ multiplex PCR; TCRdb's version includes in-frame clones alone and lacks a portion of them. Here the sample spans 35,000 to 40,000 clones, more than 70% being singletons. The sequenced sample consisted of PBMCs. The receptor set was obtained from a woman aged 60-70 years with lung cancer. Each CDR3 is given with its conserved first and last residue. A D gene is named only where the DNA matches it firmly. Clone size appears in some rows only: once, few, many, or a class for an expanded clone.

d_call	clone_size	v_call	j_call	cdr3_nt	cdr3_aa
NA	NA	TRBV2	TRBJ2-7	TGTGCCAGCAGTGCCGAGGTCATGGTTTGGTACTTC	CASSAEVMVWYF
NA	NA	TRBV5-1	TRBJ1-1	TGCGCCAGCAGCTTTCAGACAGGCAACCTTGAAGCTTTCTTT	CASSFQTGNLEAFF
NA	NA	TRBV5-4	TRBJ1-2	TGTGCCAGCAGCAATAAAAGGACGAACTATGGCTACACCTTC	CASSNKRTNYGYTF
TRBD1	NA	TRBV19	TRBJ1-1	TGTGCCAGTAGTATAGACGCCGACAGGGGAGAAGCTTTCTTT	CASSIDADRGEAFF
NA	few	TRBV10-3	TRBJ1-2	TGTGCCACCCAGGGTGGGCAGGGTGTAGGCTACACCTTC	CATQGGQGVGYTF
NA	medium-sized	TRBV11-2	TRBJ2-7	TGTGCCAGCAGCGCAACCCGTCGGGACGTTACCTACGAGCAGTACTTC	CASSATRRDVTYEQYF
NA	NA	TRBV7-9	TRBJ2-4	TGTGCCAGCACCCAGTCTGGTGAAAACATTCAGTACTTC	CASTQSGENIQYF
NA	NA	TRBV2	TRBJ1-2	TGTGCCATCCTTATCGACAATAACTATGGCTACACCTTC	CAILIDNNYGYTF
NA	NA	TRBV12-3/TRBV12-4	TRBJ2-5	TGTGCCAGCAGTTTCAACGAAGAGACCCAGTACTTC	CASSFNEETQYF
NA	NA	TRBV18	TRBJ2-4	TGTGCCAGCTCACTAGGCAGGGGCGCCGGAGCCAAAAACATTCAGTACTTC	CASSLGRGAGAKNIQYF
NA	NA	TRBV6-1	TRBJ1-3	TGTGCCAGCAGTGACCCGGGAACTGGAAACACCATATATTTT	CASSDPGTGNTIYF